This is a list of T cell receptor beta chains from one sample in a study of early T cells in non-severe SARS-CoV-2 infection. TCRdb used MiXCR to reprocess the 5' RACE reads, holding one entry per CDR3 protein. This sample has about 39,000 distinct CDR3 sequences; nearly 7.5% occur once, and the top ten carry 8.3%. Sequencing was performed on whole blood. Receptors were obtained from an adult who was a healthcare worker with PCR-confirmed SARS-CoV-2 infection or an uninfected control (not recorded which). The CDR3 runs from the conserved cysteine through the conserved F or W. The D gene is left open where the match is weak. Clone size, where shown, is once, few, many, or a class for clones that have expanded.

V gene: TRBV7-3
D gene: -
J gene: TRBJ1-2
clone size: -
CDR3 DNA: TGTGCCAGCTCCCCAGGGGCGGGGTCGGGAGGCTACACCTTC
CDR3 protein: CASSPGAGSGGYTF

V gene: TRBV6-6
D gene: -
J gene: TRBJ1-1
clone size: many
CDR3 DNA: TGTGCCAGCAGTTACACCCTGATGGGCACTGAAGCTTTCTTT
CDR3 protein: CASSYTLMGTEAFF

V gene: TRBV28
D gene: -
J gene: TRBJ2-5
clone size: many
CDR3 DNA: TGTGCCAGCAGTTTAGGACTCAGTTCCGTGACCCAGTACTTC
CDR3 protein: CASSLGLSSVTQYF

V gene: TRBV4-2
D gene: -
J gene: TRBJ2-1
clone size: medium-sized
CDR3 DNA: TGTGCCAGCAGACCGGACTACCTAGGGGGCAATGAGCAGTTCTTC
CDR3 protein: CASRPDYLGGNEQFF

V gene: TRBV5-4
D gene: TRBD1
J gene: TRBJ2-7
clone size: many
CDR3 DNA: TGTGCCAGCAGCTTGTTCGGCAGGGGGCTTTCCTACGAGCAGTACTTC
CDR3 protein: CASSLFGRGLSYEQYF

V gene: TRBV6-1
D gene: TRBD1
J gene: TRBJ1-1
clone size: many
CDR3 DNA: TGTGCCAGCAGTGGTTTCCGGGACAGGGGGGCTAGGACTGAAGCTTTCTTT
CDR3 protein: CASSGFRDRGARTEAFF

V gene: TRBV4-2
D gene: -
J gene: TRBJ1-1
clone size: many
CDR3 DNA: TGTGCCAGCAGCCGAGAGGGCCACACTTCGGGGACTGAAGCTTTCTTT
CDR3 protein: CASSREGHTSGTEAFF

V gene: TRBV7-2
D gene: -
J gene: TRBJ2-5
clone size: few
CDR3 DNA: TGTGCCAGCAGCTTAGTATATTGGGAGAGTCGGCCTCAAAAGACCCAGTACTTC
CDR3 protein: CASSLVYWESRPQKTQYF

V gene: TRBV4-2
D gene: -
J gene: TRBJ2-3
clone size: few
CDR3 DNA: TGTGCCAGCAGCCAAGAACGGATCACAGATACGCAGTATTTT
CDR3 protein: CASSQERITDTQYF

V gene: TRBV11-2
D gene: TRBD1
J gene: TRBJ1-6
clone size: many
CDR3 DNA: TGTGCCAGCAGCCCCAGGACAGGGGCTAATTCACCCCTCCACTTT
CDR3 protein: CASSPRTGANSPLHF

V gene: TRBV29-1
D gene: -
J gene: TRBJ1-4
clone size: many
CDR3 DNA: TGCAGCGTTGCGGAGGGGGTCGGAAAACTGTTTTTT
CDR3 protein: CSVAEGVGKLFF

V gene: TRBV29-1
D gene: -
J gene: TRBJ1-3
clone size: many
CDR3 DNA: TGCAGCGTTGAAATACCAGGGTTAGGAAACACCATATATTTT
CDR3 protein: CSVEIPGLGNTIYF

V gene: TRBV6-5
D gene: TRBD2
J gene: TRBJ2-7
clone size: once
CDR3 DNA: TGTGCCAGCAGTTACAAGACGCCGGGGGGGCAGTACTTC
CDR3 protein: CASSYKTPGGQYF

V gene: TRBV28
D gene: TRBD1
J gene: TRBJ1-1
clone size: many
CDR3 DNA: TGTGCCAGCAGCTTGGGGACAGGGTGGAACACTGAAGCTTTCTTT
CDR3 protein: CASSLGTGWNTEAFF

V gene: TRBV2
D gene: TRBD1
J gene: TRBJ1-2
clone size: -
CDR3 DNA: TGTGCCATCGCTACCAGGGGGCGCGGCTACACCTTC
CDR3 protein: CAIATRGRGYTF

V gene: TRBV7-2
D gene: -
J gene: TRBJ1-6
clone size: many
CDR3 DNA: TGTGCCAGCAGCTTCAGTTACTCACCCCTCCACTTT
CDR3 protein: CASSFSYSPLHF

V gene: TRBV3-1
D gene: -
J gene: TRBJ1-1
clone size: -
CDR3 DNA: TGTGCCAGCAGCCAAGTGGCGAACACTGAAGCTTTCTTT
CDR3 protein: CASSQVANTEAFF

V gene: TRBV10-2
D gene: -
J gene: TRBJ1-1
clone size: many
CDR3 DNA: TGCGCCAGCAGCCCGATAAACACTGAAGCTTTCTTT
CDR3 protein: CASSPINTEAFF

V gene: TRBV6-5
D gene: TRBD2
J gene: TRBJ2-2
clone size: many
CDR3 DNA: TGTGCCAGCAGTTACTCGAATAGGCGGGGGGTCACCGGGGAGCTGTTTTTT
CDR3 protein: CASSYSNRRGVTGELFF

V gene: TRBV5-4
D gene: TRBD2
J gene: TRBJ2-1
clone size: few
CDR3 DNA: TGTGCCAGCAGCTCACTAGCGCCCCGGAGGGAAAATGAGCAGTTCTTC
CDR3 protein: CASSSLAPRRENEQFF

V gene: TRBV7-3
D gene: -
J gene: TRBJ1-6
clone size: -
CDR3 DNA: TGTGCCAGCAGCTCAATACTGAATTCACCCCTCCACTTT
CDR3 protein: CASSSILNSPLHF

V gene: TRBV6-5
D gene: -
J gene: TRBJ1-2
clone size: -
CDR3 DNA: TGTGCCAGCAGTTACTCGGGAAATCTCAACTATGGCTACACCTTC
CDR3 protein: CASSYSGNLNYGYTF

V gene: TRBV5-1
D gene: -
J gene: TRBJ2-3
clone size: -
CDR3 DNA: TGCGCCAGCAGCAACCTGAGTAATACGCAGTATTTT
CDR3 protein: CASSNLSNTQYF

V gene: TRBV7-9
D gene: TRBD1
J gene: TRBJ1-1
clone size: -
CDR3 DNA: TGTGCCAGCAGCCCAAATCTTCTCCGGGACAGGTCGGGGAACACTGAAGCTTTCTTT
CDR3 protein: CASSPNLLRDRSGNTEAFF

V gene: TRBV9
D gene: -
J gene: TRBJ1-3
clone size: many
CDR3 DNA: TGTGCCAGCAGCGCCTGGAGGGGGTCGAGCTCTGGAAACACCATATATTTT
CDR3 protein: CASSAWRGSSSGNTIYF

V gene: TRBV18
D gene: TRBD2
J gene: TRBJ2-1
clone size: many
CDR3 DNA: TGTGCCAGCTCACACGCGACTAGCGGGGGCGCCTACAATGAGCAGTTCTTC
CDR3 protein: CASSHATSGGAYNEQFF

V gene: TRBV20-1
D gene: TRBD2
J gene: TRBJ2-3
clone size: few
CDR3 DNA: TGCAGTGCTAGATCCGTGGGACTAGCGGGGATCACAGATACGCAGTATTTT
CDR3 protein: CSARSVGLAGITDTQYF

V gene: TRBV19
D gene: -
J gene: TRBJ1-2
clone size: few
CDR3 DNA: TGTGCCAGTACCCTATCCGGGACAAACTATGGCTACACCTTC
CDR3 protein: CASTLSGTNYGYTF